This TCR beta chain stems from a study of shared clonotypes between healthy human individuals. Background on the study: The donor pool was made up of two women and a few men aged 18 to 49.

Authors' processing steps: ImmunoSEQ output lacked quality scores and full-length reads, limiting matched filtering. This table comes from immunoSEQ multiplex PCR, and its TCRdb copy is limited to in-frame clones, with some not included. V, J and clone size derive from that table, while D and trimming were established from the DNA sequence. Of about 480,000 clones in the sample, 60% to 85% are singletons; the top ten hold 10% to 15%. V shed 3 bases and J shed 8 bases, with 14 bases lying between them. The CDR3 is made up of 14 amino acids. Germline V CDR1 and CDR2: KGHSH, LQKENI. Participating donors were healthy, HIV-negative adults free of recent acute infections or vaccinations. This clone was seen only a few times.

This TCR was sampled from a woman between 40 and 50 years old in good health. Some clones in this sample may be carry-over from other donors' samples. The sample was PBMCs. The rearrangement joins TRBV18 to TRBJ2-1, with D possibly being TRBD2 (5 bases). Here the CDR3 reads CASSPGLAYYEQFF. For the CDR3, the DNA is TGTGCCAGCTCACCCGGACTGGCTTATTATGAGCAGTTCTTC.